Following are 24 T cell receptor beta chains from one sample sequenced in a study of blood T cell repertoires in COVID-19. TCRdb keeps only in-frame clones here, not all; method: immunoSEQ multiplex PCR. There are some 340,000 clones in the sample; over 80% occur only once, and around 5% lies in the top ten. The source material was PBMCs or T cells enriched from blood (not recorded which). The receptors were sampled from a woman aged 45-65 years who had recovered from COVID-19.

The chain combines TRBV5-1 with TRBJ2-1, with D possibly TRBD2 on 5 matching bases. This CDR3 region has 16 residues. CDR1 is SGHRS, CDR2 YFSETQ, per germline. The germline V and J ends were trimmed by 4 bases and 4 bases, with 18 bases remaining between them. CDR3 sequence reads: CASSTNLGGRYNEQFF. CDR3 nucleotide sequence: TGCGCCAGCAGCACCAACCTAGGAGGCCGATACAATGAGCAGTTCTTC. Filled out from reference TRBV5-1 and TRBJ2-1, the complete variable domain reads KAGVTQTPRYLIKTRGQQVTLSCSPISGHRSVSWYQQTPGQGLQFLFEYFSETQRNKGNFPGRFSGRQFSNSRSEMNVSTLELGDSALYLCASSTNLGGRYNEQFFGPGTRLTVL.

The CDR3: CASSADRNTEAFF. CDR3 DNA sequence: TGTGCCAGCAGCGCGGACAGGAACACTGAAGCTTTCTTT. This chain connects TRBV9 to TRBJ1-1; TRBD1 might be the D (6 bases). The V and J ends lost 3 bases and 1 base respectively, with 7 bases between them. Per the germline V gene, CDR1 is SGDLS and CDR2 is YYNGEE. CDR3 length equals 13 residues.

The chain joins TRBV7-8 to TRBJ2-2, with 9 nucleotides matching TRBD1. Germline V gene lookup returns CDR1 SGHVS and CDR2 FQNEAQ. V trimming: 0 bases; J trimming: 0 bases; junction bases outside the gene matches: 8. This CDR3 comprises 19 residues. CDR3 sequence: CASSLASGTGKTNTGELFF. The CDR3 bases are TGTGCCAGCAGCTTAGCCTCCGGGACAGGGAAGACGAACACCGGGGAGCTGTTTTTT.

The chain carries TRBV9 and TRBJ1-1; 8 bases map to TRBD1. Germline-derived CDR1 and CDR2 are SGDLS and YYNGEE. The V segment lost 4 bases and the J segment 0 bases; nucleotides outside the gene matches: 8. The CDR3 length is 16 residues. The CDR3 protein is CASSTQGAGVNTEAFF. The DNA of the CDR3 is TGTGCCAGCAGCACGCAGGGGGCAGGGGTGAACACTGAAGCTTTCTTT. Complete variable domain (other parts from reference TRBV9 and TRBJ1-1): DSGVTQTPKHLITATGQRVTLRCSPRSGDLSVYWYQQSLDQGLQFLIQYYNGEERAKGNILERFSAQQFPDLHSELNLSSLELGDSALYFCASSTQGAGVNTEAFFGQGTRLTVV.

In the case of this clone: Other DNA sequences in the sample encode the same CDR3. The chain links TRBV29-1 to TRBJ2-2; 10 nucleotides line up with TRBD1. The V gene end was trimmed by 6 bases and the J gene end by 2 bases; junction bases not matched to a gene: 3. Germline V gene sequence: CDR1 SQVTM, CDR2 ANQGSEA. The CDR3 spans 14 residues. Here the CDR3 DNA reads TGCAGCGTGGGACAGGGGTTAAACACCGGGGAGCTGTTTTTT. Translating gives CSVGQGLNTGELFF.

The rearrangement links TRBV7-9 to TRBJ1-1; D not certain. The V end lost 5 bases, the J end lost 1 base, and 11 bases lay between the germline ends. Germline V gene lookup returns CDR1 SEHNR and CDR2 FQNEAQ (reference sequence). This CDR3 is built from 14 residues. The chain's CDR3 is CASSNLPGNTEAFF. For the CDR3, the DNA is TGTGCCAGCAGCAACCTCCCGGGGAACACTGAAGCTTTCTTT.

This clone was recorded only once. This rearrangement joins TRBV29-1 to TRBJ1-2; the D is unclear. CDR1 is SQVTM, CDR2 ANQGSEA, per germline. The V and J ends lost 4 bases and 5 bases respectively, with 14 bases between them. This CDR3 is 13 amino acids long. The CDR3 spells CSVGVKGGYGYTF. CDR3 sequence (DNA): TGCAGCGTTGGGGTAAAGGGAGGTTATGGCTACACCTTC.

This clone was observed a handful of times. V is TRBV30 and J is TRBJ1-1; 11 bases line up with TRBD1. The CDR3 extends over 14 amino acids. Germline CDR1 and CDR2: GTSNPN and SVGIG (reference sequence). V lost 4 bases, J lost 3 bases, and 4 bases stayed unmatched. The CDR3 coding sequence is TGTGCCTGGAACCCGGGACAGGGGGACACTGAAGCTTTCTTT. Its translation: CAWNPGQGDTEAFF. Combining the CDR3 with reference TRBV30 and TRBJ1-1 gives the whole variable domain SQTIHQWPATLVQPVGSPLSLECTVEGTSNPNLYWYRQAAGRGLQLLFYSVGIGQISSEVPQNLSASRPQDRQFILSSKKLLLSDSGFYLCAWNPGQGDTEAFFGQGTRLTVV.

Of note for this clone: The same CDR3 also results from other DNA sequences found in this sample. The V and J genes are TRBV27 and TRBJ2-1, with TRBD2 identical over 11 bases. Germline values: CDR1 MNHEY, CDR2 SMNVEV (reference sequence). This CDR3 is built from 14 residues. V dropped 6 bases and J dropped 5; count of bases not matched to a gene: 3. The CDR3 loop reads CASRLAGGDNEQFF. The CDR3 bases are TGTGCCAGCAGATTAGCGGGAGGGGACAATGAGCAGTTCTTC.

This clone has just one count. The V call is TRBV7-2, the J call TRBJ2-3, with TRBD1 as a possible D gene (6 bases). The germline gives CDR1 SGHTA, CDR2 FQGNSA. The germline V and J ends were trimmed by 1 base and 3 bases, with 11 bases remaining between them. This CDR3 is 15 amino acids long. The CDR3 here is CASSLDRGFTDTQYF. CDR3 in DNA: TGTGCCAGCAGCTTAGATAGGGGGTTTACAGATACGCAGTATTTT.

The sample holds one count of this clone. The chain carries TRBV7-2 and TRBJ2-5; TRBD2 aligns across 7 bases. The CDR3 covers 15 residues. V was pared by 5 bases and J by 5 bases, with 11 bases of the junction left unmatched. The germline gives CDR1 SGHTA, CDR2 FQGNSA. CDR3 protein: CASSPHTSAWETQYF. For the CDR3, the DNA is TGTGCCAGCAGCCCGCACACTAGCGCTTGGGAGACCCAGTACTTC.

The CDR3 nucleotides are TGTGCCAGCAGCCTGGGACAGTCGAACACTGAAGCTTTCTTT. Residues: CASSLGQSNTEAFF. The V call is TRBV11-1, the J call TRBJ1-1, with TRBD1 matching 7 bases. The germline gives CDR1 SGHAT, CDR2 FQDESV (reference sequence). V gave up 5 bases and J gave up 1 base; unmatched junction bases: 4. This CDR3 region has 14 residues.

The V gene is TRBV6-6, the J gene TRBJ1-5; TRBD1 is a possible D gene (6 bases). V gave up 7 bases and J gave up 5 bases, with 15 bases separating them. Germline V gene data show CDR1 as MNHNY and CDR2 as SVGAGI (reference sequence). The CDR3 length is 14 residues. CDR3 sequence: CASKTQDRHQPQHF. CDR3 in DNA: TGTGCCAGCAAGACTCAGGACAGACATCAGCCCCAGCATTTT.

V usage is TRBV20-1 and J usage is TRBJ1-1; D is uncertain. From germline, CDR1 is DFQATT and CDR2 SNEGSKA (reference sequence). V was shortened by 3 bases and J by 3 bases, with 11 bases between the two germline ends. This CDR3 is built from 13 residues. The CDR3 here is CSASSKRDTEAFF. The CDR3 DNA sequence: TGCAGTGCTAGTTCCAAGAGAGACACTGAAGCTTTCTTT.

The V and J genes are TRBV5-1 and TRBJ1-1; weak D call: TRBD1 (5 bases). The CDR3 is made up of 14 amino acids. V lost 2 bases, J lost 1 base, and 9 bases lay in between. Germline CDR1 SGHRS, CDR2 YFSETQ. For the CDR3, the DNA is TGCGCCAGCAGCTTTCCGGGGGAGAACACTGAAGCTTTCTTT. Translation: CASSFPGENTEAFF.

This clone has just a few counts. J is TRBJ1-1 and V is TRBV19, with TRBD1 matching over 10 bases. This CDR3 has 16 amino acids. CDR1 and CDR2 from the germline V gene are LNHDA and SQIVND (reference sequence). V lost 7 bases and J lost 1; bases outside the gene matches: 9. For the CDR3, the DNA is TGTGCCAGTACCATGGGACAGGGGAGGGAGAACACTGAAGCTTTCTTT. It translates to CASTMGQGRENTEAFF. Drawing the rest from reference TRBV19 and TRBJ1-1, the complete variable domain is DGGITQSPKYLFRKEGQNVTLSCEQNLNHDAMYWYRQDPGQGLRLIYYSQIVNDFQKGDIAEGYSVSREKKESFPLTVTSAQKNPTAFYLCASTMGQGRENTEAFFGQGTRLTVV.

The J gene is TRBJ2-7, the V gene TRBV9; TRBD1 is a possible D gene (5 bases). The CDR3 contains 13 residues. Trimming took 5 bases from V and 1 from J, leaving 10 bases between them. The germline gives CDR1 SGDLS, CDR2 YYNGEE. CDR3 sequence reads: CASSLRESYEQYF. The CDR3 DNA reads as TGTGCCAGCAGTCTCAGGGAATCCTACGAGCAGTACTTC.

The rearrangement joins TRBV11-3 to TRBJ2-1; tentatively, D is TRBD1 (6 bases). CDR1 is SGHNT, CDR2 YENEEA, per germline. This CDR3 contains 13 residues. V lost 9 bases, J lost 6 bases, and 15 bases lay in between. CDR3 nucleotides: TGTGCCAGTGCCGGGACACCGTTCAATGAGCAGTTCTTC. This sequence encodes CASAGTPFNEQFF.

This chain links TRBV6-5 with TRBJ2-1, with 10 bases fitting TRBD2. Germline-derived CDR1 and CDR2 are MNHEY and SVGAGI. Trimming at V came to 6 bases and at J to 3 bases, leaving 2 bases not matched to a gene. The CDR3 consists of 14 residues. CDR3 sequence: CASRLAGVYNEQFF. The DNA of the CDR3 is TGTGCCAGCAGGCTAGCGGGAGTCTACAATGAGCAGTTCTTC.

V gene TRBV6-2 or TRBV6-3 combines with J gene TRBJ2-3; D possibly corresponds to TRBD2 (6 bases). V shed 2 bases and J shed 2 bases, with 17 bases lying between them. The CDR3 extends over 17 amino acids. Germline CDR1 reads MNHEY; CDR2 reads SVGEGT. The CDR3 protein is CASSYRGWEEHTDTQYF. CDR3 coding DNA: TGTGCCAGCAGTTACCGGGGGTGGGAGGAACACACAGATACGCAGTATTTT.

This clone has just one count. The CDR3 bases are TGTGCCAGCAGCCATTCCGGGACAGTAACTTACGAGCAGTACTTC. This sequence encodes CASSHSGTVTYEQYF. The chain joins TRBV14 to TRBJ2-7; 7 nucleotides line up with TRBD1. There are 15 residues in the CDR3. Germline CDR1 SGHDN, CDR2 FVKESK. Unmatched junction bases numbered 9, after V lost 3 bases and J lost 4 bases.

V usage is TRBV11-3 and J usage is TRBJ2-7; D might be TRBD2 (5 bases). In germline, CDR1 is SGHNT, CDR2 YENEEA. The V end lost 0 bases, the J end lost 5 bases, and 11 bases lay between the germline ends. The CDR3 covers 14 residues. As DNA, the CDR3 is TGTGCCAGCAGCTTAGATCGGGGTTCTAACGAGCAGTACTTC. Protein: CASSLDRGSNEQYF.

The chain carries TRBV2 and TRBJ2-7; TRBD1 matches at 7 bases. Germline CDR1 and CDR2: SNHLY and FYNNEI. CDR3 length: 12 residues. The junction had 11 bases not matched to a gene; V was cut back by 6 bases and J by 12 bases. CDR3 region: CASSSTGFGWYF. CDR3 DNA sequence: TGTGCCAGCAGCTCGACAGGGTTCGGGTGGTACTTC.

The chain combines TRBV13 with TRBJ1-2; TRBD1 agrees at 7 bases. The V segment lost 6 bases and the J segment 1 base; nucleotides outside the gene matches: 14. This CDR3 has 17 amino acids. Germline-derived CDR1 and CDR2 are PRHDT and FYEKMQ (reference sequence). The CDR3 bases are TGTGCCAGCAGTCTGACCGGGGGACAGATCTTTAACTATGGCTACACCTTC. This gives the protein CASSLTGGQIFNYGYTF.